The 16 T cell receptor beta chains below come from one sample, sequenced in a study of blood T cell repertoires in COVID-19. Sequenced by immunoSEQ multiplex PCR; TCRdb stores in-frame clones only, minus some. The table has around 100,000 clones, about 90% seen once. Sequences were obtained from peripheral blood. These receptors came from a young man in a cohort sampled during active COVID-19.

This clone has a handful of counts. This chain joins TRBV7-9 and TRBJ2-2; 7 positions match TRBD2. CDR1 and CDR2 (germline): SEHNR, FQNEAQ (reference sequence). CDR3 size: 13 residues. Losses at the gene ends were 5 bases for V and 6 bases for J; bases not matched to a gene: 3. CDR3 DNA: TGTGCCAGCAGCGGACGGGGGGCCGGGGAGCTGTTTTTT. Translating gives CASSGRGAGELFF.

The chain has TRBV2 and TRBJ1-4; a possible D gene is TRBD1 (6 bases). The V end lost 3 bases, the J end lost 8 bases, and 10 bases lay between the germline ends. Per germline, CDR1 SNHLY and CDR2 FYNNEI. The CDR3 covers 13 residues. The CDR3 sequence is CASSDPGAEKLFF. The CDR3, as DNA: TGTGCCAGCAGTGACCCAGGGGCCGAAAAACTGTTTTTT. The full variable domain, its missing parts supplied by reference TRBV2 and TRBJ1-4, is EPEVTQTPSHQVTQMGQEVILRCVPISNHLYFYWYRQILGQKVEFLVSFYNNEISEKSEIFDDQFSVERPDGSNFTLKIRSTKLEDSAMYFCASSDPGAEKLFFGSGTQLSVL.

The V call is TRBV10-3, the J call TRBJ2-1, with 12 bases fitting TRBD2. The V gene's germline CDR1 is ENHRY and CDR2 SYGVKD. CDR3 length: 15 amino acids. Losses at the gene ends were 4 bases for V and 3 bases for J; bases not matched to a gene: 1. CDR3 DNA: TGTGCCATCAGTGGGACTAGCGGGGACTACAATGAGCAGTTCTTC. It translates to CAISGTSGDYNEQFF.

Turning to this clone: A junction boundary mismatches the germline segment, possibly from a read error. The chain carries TRBV2 and TRBJ2-7, with 7 bases lining up with TRBD2. There are 15 residues in the CDR3. In germline, CDR1 is SNHLY, CDR2 FYNNEI. The CDR3 region has the DNA TGTGCCAGCAGTGGTGGACTAGTGATCTCCGACGAGCAGTACTTC. Translation: CASSGGLVISDEQYF. Drawing the rest from reference TRBV2 and TRBJ2-7, the complete variable domain is EPEVTQTPSHQVTQMGQEVILRCVPISNHLYFYWYRQILGQKVEFLVSFYNNEISEKSEIFDDQFSVERPDGSNFTLKIRSTKLEDSAMYFCASSGGLVISDEQYFGPGTRLTVT.

The chain joins TRBV12-5 to TRBJ1-1; TRBD1 might be the D (6 bases). This CDR3 is 14 amino acids long. Germline CDR1 and CDR2: LGHNT and FRNRAP. With 6 bases removed from V and 0 bases from J, the gap between germline ends came to 11 bases. The CDR3 bases are TGTGCTAGTGGCCACAGGGTCTTGAACACTGAAGCTTTCTTT. Protein product: CASGHRVLNTEAFF.

The rearrangement links TRBV5-1 to TRBJ2-1; D may be TRBD2 (6 bases). V was cut by 5 bases and J by 3 bases, with 15 bases left in between. In germline, CDR1 is SGHRS, CDR2 YFSETQ. CDR3 length: 15 residues. CDR3 DNA sequence: TGCGCCAGCAGAGTCGTCGGGGGACTCTACAATGAGCAGTTCTTC. Its protein product is CASRVVGGLYNEQFF.

This rearrangement joins TRBV7-2 to TRBJ2-3, with D perhaps matching TRBD1 (5 bases). Germline V gene data show CDR1 as SGHTA and CDR2 as FQGNSA. The CDR3 loop spans 14 amino acids. The ends were cut back, 4 bases at V and 0 bases at J, with 8 bases in the middle. CDR3 DNA: TGTGCCAGCAGCTCCCGACAGAGCACAGATACGCAGTATTTT. Translated: CASSSRQSTDTQYF.

The chain combines TRBV28 with TRBJ1-4; D is perhaps TRBD1 (6 bases). With 5 bases removed from V and 0 bases from J, the gap between germline ends came to 13 bases. This CDR3 contains 16 residues. Germline V lookup: CDR1 MDHEN, CDR2 SYDVKM. CDR3: CASSPTGPSTNEKLFF. DNA of the CDR3: TGTGCCAGCAGTCCGACAGGACCGTCAACTAATGAAAAACTGTTTTTT.

The chain joins TRBV15 to TRBJ2-6, with D perhaps matching TRBD2 (5 bases). Deletions cut 8 bases from V and 0 bases from J, with 5 bases between. The germline CDR1 and CDR2 sequences are LNHNV and YYDKDF (reference sequence). The CDR3 is made up of 13 amino acids. The DNA of the CDR3 is TGTGCCACCCGGGACTCTGGGGCCAACGTCCTGACTTTC. Protein: CATRDSGANVLTF.

J is TRBJ1-1 and V is TRBV6-5; D is ambiguous. Germline CDR1 reads MNHEY; CDR2 reads SVGAGI. The CDR3 is made up of 15 amino acids. The V end lost 5 bases, the J end lost 6 bases, and 19 bases lay between the germline ends. CDR3 bases: TGTGCCAGCAGTCTTCAAAGTCTGGAGGGCTCTGAAGCTTTCTTT. Protein sequence: CASSLQSLEGSEAFF.

As DNA, the CDR3 is TGTGCCAGCAGCTTAACGGGGGGATCCTACAATGAGCAGTTCTTC. Translation gives CASSLTGGSYNEQFF. This chain joins TRBV7-3 and TRBJ2-1, with a tentative D call TRBD2 (6 bases). Germline CDR1 and CDR2: SGHTA and FQGTGA. Trimming took off 0 bases at V and 1 base at J, with 7 bases between the two ends. This CDR3 comprises 15 residues.

The V gene is TRBV7-9, the J gene TRBJ1-2; 9 positions agree with TRBD1. Germline values: CDR1 SEHNR, CDR2 FQNEAQ (reference sequence). The length of the CDR3 is 14 residues. The J segment lost 8 bases and the V segment lost 5 bases, leaving 9 bases of the junction unmatched. CDR3 amino acids: CASSEGTGMSGYTF. Here the CDR3 DNA reads TGTGCCAGCAGCGAAGGGACAGGGATGAGCGGCTACACCTTC.

The rearrangement links TRBV28 to TRBJ2-7, with 9 bases identical to TRBD1. CDR1 is MDHEN, CDR2 SYDVKM, per germline. Unmatched junction bases numbered 9, after V lost 6 bases and J lost 3 bases. The CDR3 runs to 15 residues. The DNA of the CDR3 is TGTGCCAGCAGCGGAGGACAGGGGATGGGCTACGAGCAGTACTTC. It codes for CASSGGQGMGYEQYF.

This chain links TRBV11-2 with TRBJ2-7; the D gene is possibly TRBD2 (6 bases). CDR1 is SGHAT and CDR2 is FQNNGV in the germline V gene. V lost 1 base and J lost 7, with 14 bases in between. The CDR3 contains 14 residues. CDR3 in DNA: TGTGCCAGCAGCTTAGTTTCAGGGACTGGGGAGCAGTACTTC. It yields the protein CASSLVSGTGEQYF.

The CDR3 DNA reads TGCGCCAGCAGCTCCGGACAGGCAATTTTCTATGGCTACACCTTC. Its protein is CASSSGQAIFYGYTF. The chain couples TRBV5-1 to TRBJ1-2, with 7 bases identical to TRBD1. CDR1 SGHRS and CDR2 YFSETQ come from the germline V gene. This CDR3 contains 15 residues. V lost 3 bases to trimming and J lost 4 bases; unmatched junction nucleotides: 9.

This sequence joins TRBV19 and TRBJ2-5; 9 nucleotides match TRBD1. The CDR3 has 16 amino acids. Unmatched junction bases numbered 13, after V lost 6 bases and J lost 5 bases. Germline assignment: CDR1 LNHDA and CDR2 SQIVND (reference sequence). The DNA of the CDR3 is TGTGCCAGTAGGGCACCTCACAGGGGGCTGTGGGAGACCCAGTACTTC. It yields the protein CASRAPHRGLWETQYF.